This T cell receptor (beta chain) comes out of a study of blood T cell repertoires in COVID-19. Study context: T cells, B-cell-depleted T cells, or PBMCs supplied cDNA or gDNA.

TCRdb's table, derived via immunoSEQ multiplex PCR, lists solely in-frame clones and lacks some. The repertoire consists of 210,000 or so clones, with approximately 84% occurring once and the leading ten covering 1.9%. Germline trimming cut 4 bases from V and 4 bases from J; bases unmatched to any gene: 12. The CDR3 length is 17 residues. Looked up from germline, CDR1 is LNHDA and CDR2 is SQIVND (reference sequence). This clonotype was obtained from a man aged 40-49 years with active or convalescent COVID-19. The V call is TRBV19, the J call TRBJ2-2; 7 bases align to TRBD2. Sequencing was done on a sample of peripheral blood. The CDR3 DNA reads TGTGCCAGTAGTACCTGGTTACTAGCGTTGAGCACCGGGGAGCTGTTTTTT. This gives the protein CASSTWLLALSTGELFF.